The 9 T cell receptor beta chains given below trace back to one sample, sequenced in a study of T cell responses to AZD1222 COVID-19 vaccine. This table comes from immunoSEQ multiplex PCR, and its TCRdb copy is limited to in-frame clones, with some not included. The sample consists of 85,000 to 130,000 clones, approximately 87% of them appearing once. Material: peripheral blood, obtained on day 0 of AZD1222 vaccination. The receptors here all came from an adult in good health.

The chain couples TRBV19 to TRBJ1-1; D unclear. Trimming shortened V by 7 bases and J by 6 bases, and 9 bases separated the two germline ends. CDR3 length: 11 residues. In germline, CDR1 is LNHDA, CDR2 SQIVND (reference sequence). The CDR3 bases are TGTGCCAGTATTCATATTCCTGAAGCTTTCTTT. This sequence encodes CASIHIPEAFF.

This chain uses TRBV19 with TRBJ2-5, with a tentative D call TRBD2 (6 bases). Germline CDR1 reads LNHDA; CDR2 reads SQIVND (reference sequence). Trimming cost V 5 bases and J 0 bases, with 19 bases left between them. This CDR3 contains 17 residues. DNA of the CDR3: TGTGCCAGTAGTCGCCCCAGATTAACTAGCAACCAAGAGACCCAGTACTTC. This gives the protein CASSRPRLTSNQETQYF.

This chain links TRBV5-5 with TRBJ2-7, with D possibly matching TRBD1 (5 bases). This CDR3 region has 16 residues. Trimming took 0 bases from V and 5 from J, leaving 18 bases between them. Germline CDR1 and CDR2: SGHKS and YYEKEE (reference sequence). CDR3 DNA sequence: TGTGCCAGCAGCTTGGGTGGGCAGGGCCAGGTCGACGAGCAGTACTTC. It is translated as CASSLGGQGQVDEQYF.

This sequence joins TRBV9 and TRBJ1-2; D is possibly TRBD1 (6 bases). CDR3 length equals 14 residues. The germline gives CDR1 SGDLS, CDR2 YYNGEE. Deletions cut 4 bases from V and 8 bases from J, with 18 bases between. The CDR3 coding sequence is TGTGCCAGCAGCCCCCGAGGGGAGGGGGGCGGCTACACCTTC. This translates into CASSPRGEGGGYTF.

The chain recombines TRBV6-2 or TRBV6-3 with TRBJ1-1; maybe TRBD1 (5 bases). This CDR3 comprises 16 residues. Trimming took off 2 bases at V and 5 bases at J, with 18 bases between the two ends. CDR1 and CDR2 (germline): MNHEY, SVGEGT. As DNA, the CDR3 is TGTGCCAGCAGTTACGGGTTTCGGGGACGTTGGACTGAAGCTTTCTTT. Its protein is CASSYGFRGRWTEAFF.

This chain uses TRBV5-4 with TRBJ1-2, with a possible D match to TRBD1 (5 bases). The CDR3 has 13 residues. The V end was cut by 0 bases, the J end by 4 bases, with 7 bases between. Per the germline V gene, CDR1 is SGHNT and CDR2 is YYREEE (reference sequence). For the CDR3, the DNA is TGTGCCAGCAGCTTGGCCAGGGCCTATGGCTACACCTTC. Amino acids: CASSLARAYGYTF. Supplemented by reference TRBV5-4 and TRBJ1-2, the full variable domain reads ETGVTQSPTHLIKTRGQQVTLRCSSQSGHNTVSWYQQALGQGPQFIFQYYREEENGRGNFPPRFSGLQFPNYSSELNVNALELDDSALYLCASSLARAYGYTFGSGTRLTVV.

This chain uses TRBV19 with TRBJ1-4; weak D call: TRBD1 (5 bases). Germline CDR1 LNHDA, CDR2 SQIVND (reference sequence). Trimming cost V 3 bases and J 4 bases, with 15 bases left between them. The CDR3 contains 16 residues. For the CDR3, the DNA is TGTGCCAGTAGTATGGGGGGGACCTCGGGTAATGAAAAACTGTTTTTT. This encodes CASSMGGTSGNEKLFF. The whole variable domain, remainder taken from reference TRBV19 and TRBJ1-4, is DGGITQSPKYLFRKEGQNVTLSCEQNLNHDAMYWYRQDPGQGLRLIYYSQIVNDFQKGDIAEGYSVSREKKESFPLTVTSAQKNPTAFYLCASSMGGTSGNEKLFFGSGTQLSVL.

CDR3 sequence (DNA): TGTGCCAGCAGCTATAGGGACAGCCCGAACTATGGCTACACCTTC. It codes for CASSYRDSPNYGYTF. The chain uses TRBV28 and TRBJ1-2, with TRBD1 identical over 7 bases. The CDR3 totals 15 residues. Trimming removed 6 bases from V and 2 bases from J; junction bases left unmatched: 9. The germline V gene has CDR1 MDHEN and CDR2 SYDVKM.

This rearrangement joins TRBV5-5 to TRBJ1-1; D is unclear. Trimming took off 4 bases at V and 1 base at J, with 11 bases between the two ends. Looked up from germline, CDR1 is SGHKS and CDR2 is YYEKEE (reference sequence). CDR3 length: 14 residues. The CDR3 DNA follows: TGTGCCAGCAGCCTTTACGACGGGAACACTGAAGCTTTCTTT. Translated: CASSLYDGNTEAFF.